Listed here are 2 T cell receptor beta chains from one sample, sequenced in a study of T-cell memory formation after mild COVID-19. TCRdb reprocessed the 5' RACE reads via MiXCR and lists one record per CDR3 protein. Of more than 120,000 distinct CDR3 sequences in the sample, 6% to 6.5% were seen once. The specimen sequenced was PBMCs or a T cell subset sorted from them (not recorded which). Source of these receptors: an adult woman who had mild COVID-19 (a few samples of this study predate the infection). Cell type and time point are not known.

The V call is TRBV6-6, the J call TRBJ2-4, with D tentatively TRBD2 (5 bases). Germline V gene lookup returns CDR1 MNHNY and CDR2 SVGAGI (reference sequence). CDR3 size: 16 residues. Trimming pared 0 bases from V and 2 bases from J, leaving 11 bases between. In DNA, the CDR3 is TGTGCCAGCAGTTACTCGGCTAGCAGCTCCAAAAACATTCAGTACTTC. Its translation: CASSYSASSSKNIQYF.

This sequence joins TRBV6-2 or TRBV6-3 and TRBJ1-6, with 10 bases lining up with TRBD1. Germline V gene data show CDR1 as MNHEY and CDR2 as SVGEGT. CDR3 length: 15 residues. The junction had 2 bases not matched to a gene; V was cut back by 6 bases and J by 3 bases. CDR3 loop: CASRDRGSYNSPLHF. CDR3 DNA: TGTGCCAGCAGGGACAGGGGGAGCTATAATTCACCCCTCCACTTT.